This TCR beta chain was captured by sequencing in a study of shared clonotypes between healthy human individuals (dated by TCRdb to 2020 to 2022). Background on the whole study: A couple of women and a few men aged 18 to 49 years were included in the cohort. For each donor, CD4 naive and CD4 memory were each run on three plates, CD8 naive on two plates, and CD8 memory on one plate. To estimate repertoire size and how much clonotypes are shared between individuals, the study performed deep sequencing of blood TCR repertoires from a few healthy adults. Libraries were prepared and TCR repertoires were sequenced by different laboratories using diverse techniques, in order to increase sequencing depth and limit assay-specific biases. Per donor, leukapheresis produced somewhere between about 0.9 and 9.5 billion PBMCs.

The CDR3 has 15 amino acids, counting the end cysteine and phenylalanine. Just the 45-base CDR3 DNA is kept, in frame starting at base 1. Sequences LNHDA (CDR1) and SQIVND (CDR2) are obtained from the germline V gene (reference sequence). V sheds 7 bases and J sheds 1 base, leaving 14 bases between their ends. General conclusions and limits of the study: Incomplete sequencing was indicated by rarefaction of sorted-subset datasets, despite the large sequencing depth. Larger estimated clonotype richness was generally found for naive subsets than for memory subsets. Sharing across several donors was observed for about 5% of naive CD4, under 4% of naive CD8, 2% to 2.5% of memory CD4, and 0.4% of memory CD8 clonotypes. Because the study included a small number of donors, the genetic and exposure-history diversity represented was limited. Clonotypes shared by all four sorted-subset donors showed higher generation probabilities than non-shared clonotypes. Pairwise subsampling led to the expectation that sequencing depth would affect the degree of clonotype sharing among donors. Sampling was restricted to blood, and TCR repertoires in tissue are likely to differ from TCR repertoires in blood.

In the case of this clone: Its antigen has not been determined. No base qualities exist here, and no much larger clone lies one base off it.

The donors were healthy, HIV-negative adults with no recently reported acute infections or vaccinations. Only Caucasian adults living in Nashville, Tennessee, USA were represented among the donors. CD4+ T cells were enriched by magnetic negative selection, after which naive cells were positively selected on CD45RA and the negative fraction was taken as the memory subset. Blood was collected by leukapheresis, and PBMCs were isolated by Ficoll-Histopaque density gradient centrifugation and then cryopreserved in liquid nitrogen vapor phase. Analytical flow cytometry was used to check the purity and quantity of each magnetically sorted T cell population. Genomic DNA was isolated from every sorted fraction and measured by UV absorbance on a Nanodrop 2000c. TCR CDR3 regions were amplified from genomic DNA by multiplex PCR using the deep immunoSEQ assay. Genomic DNA extracted from each cell subset was distributed evenly over all wells of several immunoSEQ 96-well plates, and each plate served as one replicate. Each replicate PCR for sorted subsets received around 210 ng genomic DNA, equal to roughly 30,000 T cell genomes. Purified libraries were measured with a Qubit 3.0 fluorometer, size-checked on a Bioanalyzer 2100, and measured again with the KAPA Library Quantification kit. Each immunoSEQ 96-well plate was sequenced on its own single-read 150-cycle Illumina NextSeq 550 flow cell. The study's own analysis went as follows. Because the immunoSEQ output held only junctional sequences and lacked quality scores, the filtering could not match the filtering applied to full-length reads. To assign V/J genes and CDR3, sequences were annotated against IMGT germline references using PyIR, a Python wrapper for IgBLAST v1.9. Reads were filtered out if the reads had weak V/J assignments (E-value above 1e-6), no CDR3, stop codons, out-of-frame junctions, or ambiguous translated residues. A V3J clonotype was defined by an identical inferred V gene, J gene, and CDR3 amino acid sequence. Percentage overlap between repertoires was computed as shared unique clonotypes divided by the size of the smaller repertoire. Repertoire richness was assessed with RTK rarefaction, the Chao1 estimator, and Recon v2.1 estimates of unobserved clonotypes. For all TCRbeta clonotypes obtained by the gDNA method from a handful of donors, generation probabilities were computed with OLGA. Not all clones reach the TCRdb copy of this immuneACCESS table, which keeps in-frame sequences only. Checked studies attribute under half of the gap to unresolved V genes and leave the rest unexplained. Clone size and the V and J calls come from that table; the DNA yielded D and trimming. Here the sample has about 980,000 clones; over 60% occur a single time. The ten largest make up about 1.5% of the sample.

The chain is assembled from TRBV19 and TRBJ1-5; the D gene is unclear. Sample: memory CD4+ T cells sorted from blood. This specimen's cell subset or site label, per the study, means: CD45RA-negative fraction. This receptor was identified in a man in his late teens or twenties in good health. The CDR3 reads CASTSLWGSNQPQHF. The DNA sequence follows: TGTGCCAGTACTTCACTCTGGGGAAGCAATCAGCCCCAGCATTTT.